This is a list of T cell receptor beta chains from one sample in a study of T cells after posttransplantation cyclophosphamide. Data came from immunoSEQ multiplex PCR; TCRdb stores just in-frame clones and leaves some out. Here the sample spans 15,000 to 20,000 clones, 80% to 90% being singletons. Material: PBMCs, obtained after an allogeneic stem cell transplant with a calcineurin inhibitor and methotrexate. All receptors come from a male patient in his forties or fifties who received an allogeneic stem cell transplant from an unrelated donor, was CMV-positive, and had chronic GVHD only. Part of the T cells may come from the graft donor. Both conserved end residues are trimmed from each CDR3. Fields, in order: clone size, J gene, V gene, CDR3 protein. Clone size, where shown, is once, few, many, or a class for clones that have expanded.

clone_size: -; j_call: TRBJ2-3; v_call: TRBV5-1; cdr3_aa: ASSLSKEDSTDTQY
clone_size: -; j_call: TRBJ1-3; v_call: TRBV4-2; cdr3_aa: ASSQAPGNTIY
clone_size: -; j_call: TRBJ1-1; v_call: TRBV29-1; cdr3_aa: SVRWEGPEAF
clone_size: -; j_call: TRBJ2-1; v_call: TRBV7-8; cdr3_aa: ASSPWTAKNEQF
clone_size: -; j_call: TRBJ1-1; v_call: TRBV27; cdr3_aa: ASSYDTGNTEAF
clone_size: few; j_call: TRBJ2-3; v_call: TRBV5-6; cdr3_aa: ASSLDLDTQY
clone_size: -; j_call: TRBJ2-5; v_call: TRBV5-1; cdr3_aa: ASSLGPLETQY
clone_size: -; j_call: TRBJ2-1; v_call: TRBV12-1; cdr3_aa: ASGFGLAILNEQF
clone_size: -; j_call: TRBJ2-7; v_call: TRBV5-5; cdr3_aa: ASSRDIYEQY
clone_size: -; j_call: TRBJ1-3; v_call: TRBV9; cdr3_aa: ASSPRGISGNTIY
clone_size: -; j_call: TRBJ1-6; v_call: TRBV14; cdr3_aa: ASSQAQTYNSPLH
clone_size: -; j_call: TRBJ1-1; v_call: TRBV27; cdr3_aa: ASSFAGQGNTEAF
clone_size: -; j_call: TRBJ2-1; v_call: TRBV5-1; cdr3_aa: ASSLSGEQF
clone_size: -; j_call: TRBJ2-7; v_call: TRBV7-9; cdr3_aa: ASSAWPGSEQY
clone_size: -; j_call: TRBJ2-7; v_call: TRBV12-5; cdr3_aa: ASGLGQGQTYEQY
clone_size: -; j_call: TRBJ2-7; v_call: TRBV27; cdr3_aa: ASRTGTGARYEQY
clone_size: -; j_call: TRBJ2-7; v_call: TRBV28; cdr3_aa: ASSFEGRGAYEQY
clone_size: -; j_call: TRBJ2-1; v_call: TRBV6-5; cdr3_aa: ASTRGSYNEQF
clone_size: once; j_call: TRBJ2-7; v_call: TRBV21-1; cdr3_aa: ASSNRAGFGEQY
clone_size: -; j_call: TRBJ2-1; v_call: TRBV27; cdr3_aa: ASSPDPGGYNEQF
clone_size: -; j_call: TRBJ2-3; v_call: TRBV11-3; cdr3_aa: ASSLDLDGLQSDTQY
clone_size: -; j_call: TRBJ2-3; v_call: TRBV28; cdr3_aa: ASSLPDNTDTQY
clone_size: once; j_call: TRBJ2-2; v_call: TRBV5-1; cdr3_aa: ASSWAGQGNTGELF
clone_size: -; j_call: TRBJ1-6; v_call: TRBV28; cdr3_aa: ASSFGQGNSPLH
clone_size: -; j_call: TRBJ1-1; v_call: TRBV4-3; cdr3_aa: ASSQDQQANTEAF
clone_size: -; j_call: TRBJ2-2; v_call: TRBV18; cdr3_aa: ASSYQTPTDTGELF
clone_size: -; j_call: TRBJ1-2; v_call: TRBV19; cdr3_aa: ASSLYGGTDYGYT
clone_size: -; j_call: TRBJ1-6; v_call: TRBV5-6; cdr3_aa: ASSFEQNSPLH
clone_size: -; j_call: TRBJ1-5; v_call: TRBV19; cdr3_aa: ASSMTGKRTNQPQH
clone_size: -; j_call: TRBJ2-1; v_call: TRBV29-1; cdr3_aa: SVATGHYNEQF
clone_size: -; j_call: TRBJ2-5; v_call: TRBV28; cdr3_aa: ASSPLVFQETQY
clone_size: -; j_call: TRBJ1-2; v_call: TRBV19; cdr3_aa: ASSTMDRDGYT
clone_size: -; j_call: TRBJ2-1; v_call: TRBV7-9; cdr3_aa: ASSLGSIYNEQF
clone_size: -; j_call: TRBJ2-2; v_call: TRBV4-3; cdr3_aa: ASSQDNVAGGTGELF
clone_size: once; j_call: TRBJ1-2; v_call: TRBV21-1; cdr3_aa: ASSNPRGSPNYGYT
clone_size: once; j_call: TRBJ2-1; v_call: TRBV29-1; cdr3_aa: SVPGTQRSVQF
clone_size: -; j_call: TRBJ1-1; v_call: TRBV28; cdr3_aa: AISSGSNTEAF
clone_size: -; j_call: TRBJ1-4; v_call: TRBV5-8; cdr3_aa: ASSLSRGGNEKLF
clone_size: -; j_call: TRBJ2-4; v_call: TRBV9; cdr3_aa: ASSEGGDKNIQY
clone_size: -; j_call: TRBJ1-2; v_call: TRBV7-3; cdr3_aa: ASTLPGYT
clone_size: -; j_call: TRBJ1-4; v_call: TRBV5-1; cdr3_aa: ASSSTVTNEKLF
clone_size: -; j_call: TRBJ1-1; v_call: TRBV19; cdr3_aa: ASSHDRSGPEAF
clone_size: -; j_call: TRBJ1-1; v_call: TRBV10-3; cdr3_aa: AIRGPDRMNTEAF
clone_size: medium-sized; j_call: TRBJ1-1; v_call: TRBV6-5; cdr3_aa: ASSYSEQGDTEAF
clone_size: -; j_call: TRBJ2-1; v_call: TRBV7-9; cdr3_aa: ASSWTPDYNEQF
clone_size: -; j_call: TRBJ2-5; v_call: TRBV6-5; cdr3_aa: ASSFGQGAGETQY
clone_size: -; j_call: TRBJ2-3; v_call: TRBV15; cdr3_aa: ATSWDRLTSTDTQY
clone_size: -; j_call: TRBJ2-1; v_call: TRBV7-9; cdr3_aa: ASSLASTSRNEQF
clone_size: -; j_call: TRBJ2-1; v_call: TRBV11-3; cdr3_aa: ASTRRSGSDNEQF
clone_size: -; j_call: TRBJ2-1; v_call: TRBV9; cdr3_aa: ASSVGGGTNEQF
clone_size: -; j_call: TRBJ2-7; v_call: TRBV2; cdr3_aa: ASSEGGINYEQY
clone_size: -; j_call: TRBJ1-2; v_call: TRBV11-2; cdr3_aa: ASSAGQGMGGYT
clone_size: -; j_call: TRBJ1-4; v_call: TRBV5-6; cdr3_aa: ASSRGRTGDAIGEKLF
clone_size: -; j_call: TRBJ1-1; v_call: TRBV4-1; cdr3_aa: ASSSGRGGDTEAF
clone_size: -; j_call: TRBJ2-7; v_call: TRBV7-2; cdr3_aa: ASSLEAGFRSEQY